These 15 T cell receptor beta chains were sequenced from one sample in a study of T-cell reconstitution after alpha-beta-depleted transplantation in children. The library targeted TCRbeta and was prepared with unique molecular identifiers. TCRdb fed the PCR reads into MiXCR, producing one record per CDR3 protein. Here the sample spans roughly 180,000 distinct CDR3 sequences, around 10% being singletons. The sequencing used PBMCs, collected before TCRalphabeta/CD19-depleted stem cell transplant. The receptors here all came from a boy aged 2 to 10 with acute myeloid leukemia, due to receive a stem cell transplant.

This clonotype was recorded at least ten times. The genes are TRBV7-8 and TRBJ2-2; 8 nucleotides agree with TRBD2. CDR3 length: 16 residues. The ends lost 6 bases at V and 5 bases at J; junction bases unmatched: 11. Germline V lookup: CDR1 SGHVS, CDR2 FQNEAQ. The CDR3 DNA is TGTGCCAGCAGGGGGGCGAGCGGGAGAAATACCGGGGAGCTGTTTTTT. Its translation: CASRGASGRNTGELFF.

This clonotype was recorded many times. The chain has TRBV5-1 and TRBJ1-1; TRBD1 might be the D (5 bases). V was pared by 3 bases and J by 0 bases, with 24 bases between. This CDR3 comprises 19 residues. Germline V gene data show CDR1 as SGHRS and CDR2 as YFSETQ. CDR3 residues: CASSSNPMDTTKMNTEAFF. The CDR3 DNA reads as TGCGCCAGCAGCTCAAATCCGATGGACACCACGAAGATGAACACTGAAGCTTTCTTT.

There are many counts of this clonotype. J is TRBJ1-1 and V is TRBV5-1; the D gene is possibly TRBD1 (6 bases). CDR1 is SGHRS and CDR2 is YFSETQ in the germline V gene. Trimming took off 2 bases at V and 2 bases at J, with 10 bases between the two ends. The CDR3 totals 14 residues. The CDR3 bases are TGCGCCAGCAGCTTACAGGGCGTCAACACTGAAGCTTTCTTT. Translating it yields CASSLQGVNTEAFF.

This clonotype was counted ten times or more. The gene calls are TRBV6-5 and TRBJ1-2, with D perhaps matching TRBD1 (5 bases). Germline CDR1 and CDR2: MNHEY and SVGAGI. The V end lost 2 bases, the J end lost 4 bases, and 5 bases lay between the germline ends. This CDR3 comprises 12 residues. The CDR3 sequence is CASSYQGYGYTF. CDR3 in DNA: TGTGCCAGCAGTTACCAGGGCTATGGCTACACCTTC.

This clonotype was found many times. The rearrangement links TRBV4-1 to TRBJ1-4; D is perhaps TRBD1 (6 bases). Germline assignment: CDR1 MGHRA and CDR2 YSYEKL. CDR3 length equals 17 residues. The V end was cut by 0 bases, the J end by 5 bases, with 16 bases between. CDR3 loop: CASSQDGISGENEKLFF. In DNA form, the CDR3 reads TGCGCCAGCAGCCAAGATGGTATCTCAGGGGAGAATGAAAAACTGTTTTTT.

In this sample, this clonotype turned up many times. V and J are TRBV10-3 and TRBJ1-1; maybe TRBD1 (5 bases). CDR3 size: 13 residues. Germline V gene lookup returns CDR1 ENHRY and CDR2 SYGVKD. Trimming took 6 bases from V and 3 from J, leaving 11 bases between them. The CDR3 DNA is TGTGCCATCAGAATAACAGGCGACACTGAAGCTTTCTTT. It encodes CAIRITGDTEAFF.

At least ten counts were recorded for this clonotype. The CDR3 is CASSQDVLLLAGEQYF. CDR3 nucleotides: TGTGCCAGCAGCCAAGACGTTCTATTACTAGCGGGAGAGCAGTACTTC. The chain has TRBV4-2 and TRBJ2-7; 10 positions match TRBD2. With 0 bases clipped from V and 7 bases from J, the junction kept 9 bases outside the gene matches. From germline, CDR1 is LGHNA and CDR2 YNFKEQ. There are 16 residues in the CDR3.

The sample holds a few counts of this clonotype. The J gene is TRBJ2-7, the V gene TRBV20-1; D remains unclear. The CDR3 runs 12 residues. V gave up 1 base and J gave up 0 bases, with 4 bases separating them. CDR1 DFQATT and CDR2 SNEGSKA come from the germline V gene (reference sequence). Here the CDR3 reads CSARGVSYEQYF. CDR3 nucleotides: TGCAGTGCTAGAGGTGTCTCCTACGAGCAGTACTTC.

A remark on this clonotype: A clone one base away is much larger, so this may be a read error. V and J are TRBV30 and TRBJ2-1, with a tentative D call TRBD1 (5 bases). The germline CDR1 and CDR2 sequences are GTSNPN and SVGIG (reference sequence). This CDR3 contains 13 residues. V was clipped by 3 bases and J by 9 bases, with 15 bases between them. The CDR3: CAWSQNRTGEQFF. CDR3 bases: TGTGCCTGGAGCCAGAACAGGACGGGTGAGCAGTTCTTC. Combining the CDR3 with reference TRBV30 and TRBJ2-1 gives the whole variable domain SQTIHQWPATLVQPVGSPLSLECTVEGTSNPNLYWYRQAAGRGLQLLFYSVGIGQISSEVPQNLSASRPQDRQFILSSKKLLLSDSGFYLCAWSQNRTGEQFFGPGTRLTVL.

This clonotype was recorded many times. The chain recombines TRBV7-9 with TRBJ2-1; no firm D call. This CDR3 contains 12 residues. CDR1 and CDR2 from the germline V gene are SEHNR and FQNEAQ (reference sequence). V lost 3 bases to trimming and J lost 8 bases, with 8 bases between them. The CDR3, as DNA: TGTGCCAGCAGCTTTGCTACCCATGAGCAGTTCTTC. This sequence encodes CASSFATHEQFF.

Many counts were recorded for this clonotype. The CDR3 DNA reads TGCGCCAGCGGTGATAGCACTGAAGCTTTCTTT. The encoded protein is CASGDSTEAFF. This chain uses TRBV5-1 with TRBJ1-1, with D hard to call. V was clipped by 7 bases and J by 4 bases, with 8 bases between them. In germline, CDR1 is SGHRS, CDR2 YFSETQ. The CDR3 runs 11 residues.

Many counts were recorded for this clonotype. The chain couples TRBV7-9 to TRBJ2-6; the D gene is possibly TRBD2 (5 bases). CDR1 is SEHNR, CDR2 FQNEAQ, per germline (reference sequence). The CDR3 spans 15 residues. V lost 5 bases, J lost 1 base, and 9 bases lay in between. The CDR3 sequence: CASSPRGSGANVLTF. The CDR3 DNA sequence: TGTGCCAGCAGCCCCCGAGGGTCTGGGGCCAACGTCCTGACTTTC. Variable domain in full (rest from reference TRBV7-9 and TRBJ2-6): DTGVSQNPRHKITKRGQNVTFRCDPISEHNRLYWYRQTLGQGPEFLTYFQNEAQLEKSRLLSDRFSAERPKGSFSTLEIQRTEQGDSAMYLCASSPRGSGANVLTFGAGSRLTVL.

This clonotype was found many times. This chain joins TRBV5-1 and TRBJ2-2; 10 bases are a match to TRBD2. This CDR3 is built from 16 residues. The J segment lost 10 bases and the V segment lost 0 bases, leaving 9 bases of the junction unmatched. Germline V CDR1 and CDR2: SGHRS, YFSETQ. CDR3 sequence: CASSLAPAGGQEELFF. CDR3 coding DNA: TGCGCCAGCAGCTTGGCACCAGCGGGAGGGCAAGAGGAGCTGTTTTTT.

This clonotype appeared many times. The chain combines TRBV20-1 with TRBJ1-5, with 7 positions matching TRBD1. Germline V gene data show CDR1 as DFQATT and CDR2 as SNEGSKA (reference sequence). J lost 5 bases, V lost 3 bases, and 4 bases had no gene match. This CDR3 is built from 13 residues. CDR3 bases: TGCAGTGCTAGGGGGGACAGTTATCAGCCCCAGCATTTT. Translated, it gives CSARGDSYQPQHF.

This clonotype was seen at least ten times. The chain employs TRBV5-6 and TRBJ2-1; TRBD1 matches at 8 bases. CDR1 SGHDT and CDR2 YYEEEE come from the germline V gene. The V segment lost 0 bases and the J segment 6 bases; nucleotides outside the gene matches: 5. The CDR3 contains 15 residues. The CDR3 here is CASSLVDRGSNEQFF. In DNA, the CDR3 is TGTGCCAGCAGCTTGGTCGACAGGGGTTCCAATGAGCAGTTCTTC.